These T cell receptor beta chains were read from a single sample in a study of T-cell memory formation after mild COVID-19. TCRdb ran MiXCR on the 5' RACE reads and lists one entry per CDR3 protein. The data contain more than 150,000 distinct CDR3 sequences, under 20% of them seen just once; the ten biggest clones take up 3% to 4.5%. Sequencing was done on a sample of PBMCs or a T cell subset sorted from them (not recorded which). The receptors come from a young man who had mild COVID-19 (a few samples of this study predate the infection). Cell type and time point are not known. Each CDR3 is given with its conserved first and last residue. D genes are given only for firm matches. Part of the rows lack a size; the others show once, few, many or a class for expanded clones.

clone_size	v_call	j_call	d_call	cdr3_nt	cdr3_aa
NA	TRBV2	TRBJ2-5	NA	TGTGCCAGCAGGATAGAGACCCAGTACTTC	CASRIETQYF
NA	TRBV6-2/TRBV6-3	TRBJ2-5	NA	TGTGCCAGCAGTTTCCCCCCAGTAAGCGTCGAGACCCAGTACTTC	CASSFPPVSVETQYF
few	TRBV2	TRBJ2-1	NA	TGTGCCAGCAGACCGGGACTGAACTGGCAGTTCTTC	CASRPGLNWQFF
NA	TRBV20-1	TRBJ1-3	NA	TGCAGTGCTAGTACGGGCTCTGGAAACACCATATATTTT	CSASTGSGNTIYF
many	TRBV5-1	TRBJ2-7	TRBD1	TGCGCCAGCAGCGTAGGACAGGGCGTCTCCTACGAGCAGTACTTC	CASSVGQGVSYEQYF
NA	TRBV7-9	TRBJ1-5	NA	TGTGCCAGCAGCCCCATCGCGGGGTCCAATCAGCCCCAGCATTTT	CASSPIAGSNQPQHF
few	TRBV3-1	TRBJ2-3	NA	TGTGCCAGCAGCCTACGGGAGTCAGACACAGATACGCAGTATTTT	CASSLRESDTDTQYF
few	TRBV20-1	TRBJ1-2	NA	TGCAGTGCTACCCCCGGGACCCTTGGCTACACCTTC	CSATPGTLGYTF
NA	TRBV29-1	TRBJ2-5	NA	TGCAGCGTTGGTATGGGCTTCGGGGGAGGTGTGGAGACCCAGTACTTC	CSVGMGFGGGVETQYF
NA	TRBV20-1	TRBJ1-5	TRBD1	TGCAGTGCCAGGGGGATCTATAGCAATCAGCCCCAGCATTTT	CSARGIYSNQPQHF
NA	TRBV5-4	TRBJ2-3	NA	TGTGCCAGCAGCTCCCTGGACATATACACAGATACGCAGTATTTT	CASSSLDIYTDTQYF
NA	TRBV11-2	TRBJ2-2	TRBD2	TGTGCCAGCAGGCCCGGGACTAGCGGGCCCGGGGAGCTGTTTTTT	CASRPGTSGPGELFF
many	TRBV6-5	TRBJ1-5	NA	TGTGCCAGCCAGCAGGGAGGCAATCAGCCCCAGCATTTT	CASQQGGNQPQHF
NA	TRBV7-2	TRBJ1-1	TRBD1	TGTGCCAGCAGGAGAACGACAGGGGCCAAGGGCTACACTGAAGCTTTCTTT	CASRRTTGAKGYTEAFF
few	TRBV4-3	TRBJ2-7	NA	TGCGCCAGCAGCCAAGACGCAGGGCCATACGAGCAGTACTTC	CASSQDAGPYEQYF
few	TRBV19	TRBJ2-3	NA	TGTGCCAGCGCCTCACCCGGGGGGCCCCACACAGATACGCAGTATTTT	CASASPGGPHTDTQYF
NA	TRBV6-5	TRBJ1-2	NA	TGTGCCAGCACCGACAGGTACGATGGCTACACCTTC	CASTDRYDGYTF
NA	TRBV5-1	TRBJ2-4	NA	TGCGCCAGCAGCTTGGCCACAGGGGGGGACATTCAGTACTTC	CASSLATGGDIQYF
NA	TRBV4-3	TRBJ1-2	NA	TGCGCCAGCAGCCCCGGGGCGGGTTATGGCTACACCTTC	CASSPGAGYGYTF
few	TRBV6-5	TRBJ1-2	TRBD1	TGTGCCAGCAGTTTTAGGGGGCGGCGAGGCTACACCTTC	CASSFRGRRGYTF
few	TRBV20-1	TRBJ2-3	TRBD2	TGCAGTGCTAGCGTCCGACTAGCCCTCACAGATACGCAGTATTTT	CSASVRLALTDTQYF
NA	TRBV5-6	TRBJ2-2	NA	TGTGCCAGCAGCTACGACCCCTCCTTTAACACCGGGGAGCTGTTTTTT	CASSYDPSFNTGELFF
once	TRBV19	TRBJ2-7	NA	TGTGCCAGTAGTACCTACCTGACAGCCACCCCTTCCTACGAGCAGTACTTC	CASSTYLTATPSYEQYF
NA	TRBV3-1	TRBJ1-4	NA	TGTGCCAGCAGCCAAGACGGGTATGTTGAAAAACTGTTTTTT	CASSQDGYVEKLFF
few	TRBV7-9	TRBJ2-7	NA	TGTGCCAGCAGTAACTCCTACGAGCAGTACTTC	CASSNSYEQYF
NA	TRBV7-6	TRBJ1-2	TRBD1	TGTGCCAGCAGCTTACGTCCGGGACAGACCTCGGATGGCTACACCTTC	CASSLRPGQTSDGYTF
NA	TRBV20-1	TRBJ1-4	NA	TGCAGTGCTCCGGAACATGAAAAACTGTTTTTT	CSAPEHEKLFF
many	TRBV29-1	TRBJ2-1	TRBD1	TGCAGCGTCTTCTTACAGGGGAGTGGGGCCTACAATGAGCAGTTCTTC	CSVFLQGSGAYNEQFF
few	TRBV7-6	TRBJ1-5	NA	TGTGCCAGCAGCTTAGCGGGCGGGGCAGGGCTTCAGCCCCAGCATTTT	CASSLAGGAGLQPQHF
few	TRBV7-2	TRBJ2-1	TRBD2	TGTGCCAGCAGCTTTAGGACTAGGGGTGGTGATGAGCAGTTCTTC	CASSFRTRGGDEQFF
NA	TRBV4-1	TRBJ2-7	NA	TGCGCCAGCAGCCAAGCCCGGACTAACTCCTACGAGCAGTACTTC	CASSQARTNSYEQYF
few	TRBV12-3/TRBV12-4	TRBJ2-1	TRBD1	TGTGCCACCCAAGTCGGACAGGCGTCCTACAATGAGCAGTTCTTC	CATQVGQASYNEQFF
many	TRBV7-3	TRBJ1-2	NA	TGTGCCAGCAGCCTCGACAATAACTATGGCTACACCTTC	CASSLDNNYGYTF
NA	TRBV3-1	TRBJ2-5	NA	TGTGCCAGCAGCCCCGACGGGTATTGGGAGACCCAGTACTTC	CASSPDGYWETQYF
NA	TRBV4-1	TRBJ1-1	TRBD1	TGCGCCAGCAGCCAACCCCGGACAGGGGGCGGGAGCACTGAAGCTTTCTTT	CASSQPRTGGGSTEAFF
few	TRBV12-3/TRBV12-4	TRBJ2-3	TRBD1	TGTGCCAGCAGGCTCCAGGGGGTGAGGGCAGATACGCAGTATTTT	CASRLQGVRADTQYF
few	TRBV12-5	TRBJ1-2	TRBD1	TGTGCTAGTGGCCGAGGGACAGGGTGGGACCTTAACTATGGCTACACCTTC	CASGRGTGWDLNYGYTF
NA	TRBV7-2	TRBJ2-5	TRBD2	TGTGCCAGCTGGCGCGGGGGGTCGCGGGAGACCCAGTACTTC	CASWRGGSRETQYF
NA	TRBV6-5	TRBJ1-2	TRBD1	TGTGCCAGCAGCCTATACAGGGGGAGCCATGGCTACACCTTC	CASSLYRGSHGYTF
NA	TRBV19	TRBJ1-5	NA	TGTGCCAGTAGTAATCAAGCAGGGAATAGTCAGCCCCAGCATTTT	CASSNQAGNSQPQHF
few	TRBV5-1	TRBJ2-5	NA	TGCGCCAGCAGCTTGGGGCTGGGACCCGCGGCCCAGTACTTC	CASSLGLGPAAQYF
NA	TRBV12-5	TRBJ1-4	NA	TGTGCTAGTGGTTTCGTGAGTGCGCCGGACCCAAATGAAAAACTGTTTTTT	CASGFVSAPDPNEKLFF
NA	TRBV20-1	TRBJ1-1	NA	TGCAGTTACCCACGGGGACACCCCTACGGCACTGAAGCTTTCTTT	CSYPRGHPYGTEAFF
NA	TRBV7-6	TRBJ1-6	NA	TGTGCCAGCCGGGGCAGGTTGGATTCACCCCTCCACTTT	CASRGRLDSPLHF
NA	TRBV10-3	TRBJ2-5	TRBD1	TGTGCCATCAGTGAGCGACAGGGAGAGACCCAGTACTTC	CAISERQGETQYF
many	TRBV7-2	TRBJ2-3	NA	TGTGCCAGCAGCTCAAGTGGTGGGTTTGTCACAGATACGCAGTATTTT	CASSSSGGFVTDTQYF
few	TRBV21-1	TRBJ1-5	NA	TGTGCCAGCGCTCAGGGGGACAACAATAGCAATCAGCCCCAGCATTTT	CASAQGDNNSNQPQHF
many	TRBV5-5	TRBJ2-7	NA	TGTGCCAGCAGCTTGGCGGCGGGAGAGCAGTACTTC	CASSLAAGEQYF
few	TRBV18	TRBJ2-3	NA	TGTGCCAGCTCACCACTCCCCTCCGCAGATACGCAGTATTTT	CASSPLPSADTQYF
few	TRBV20-1	TRBJ2-1	NA	TGCAGTGCTAGAGAACCGGGACGACTGGATGAGCAGTTCTTC	CSAREPGRLDEQFF
few	TRBV11-2	TRBJ1-6	NA	TGTGCCAGCAGCTTACGGGGCCGGTATAATTCACCCCTCCACTTT	CASSLRGRYNSPLHF
few	TRBV7-9	TRBJ2-1	NA	TGTGCCAGCAGCCTCCAGGGCTATGAGCAGTTCTTC	CASSLQGYEQFF
few	TRBV10-3	TRBJ2-4	NA	TGTGCCATCAGCGCTACGCCTTCAGGAGCCAAAAACATTCAGTACTTC	CAISATPSGAKNIQYF
NA	TRBV7-2	TRBJ2-6	TRBD1	TGTGCCAGCGCGGACAGGGGGTGGTCTGCTGGGGCCAACGTCCTGACTTTC	CASADRGWSAGANVLTF
NA	TRBV7-2	TRBJ2-2	NA	TGTGCCAGCAGGCCAGGAGGCCGCGATACCGGGGAGCTGTTTTTT	CASRPGGRDTGELFF
NA	TRBV4-1	TRBJ2-4	TRBD2	TGCGCCAGCAGCCAGATTGGACTAGCGGAACTAGCCAAAAACATTCAGTACTTC	CASSQIGLAELAKNIQYF
NA	TRBV28	TRBJ1-6	NA	TGTGCCAGCTTGGGCCTTCTAGATTCACCCCTCCACTTT	CASLGLLDSPLHF
few	TRBV7-3	TRBJ2-2	TRBD1	TGTGCCAGCAGCGAGGGGACAGTCAACACCGGGGAGCTGTTTTTT	CASSEGTVNTGELFF
NA	TRBV5-1	TRBJ2-6	NA	TGCGCCAGCTTGGACTCTGGGGCCAACGTCCTGACTTTC	CASLDSGANVLTF
NA	TRBV4-2	TRBJ2-5	NA	TGTGCCAGCAGCCAAGCCCGTAATACGGAGACCCAGTACTTC	CASSQARNTETQYF